This TCR beta chain originates from a study of identical twins. This clonotype has a count of ten or more. Its target is not known. Study results and limitations: Not following the same donors, the study drew its conclusions from cross-sectional statistical analysis.

Healthy Caucasians provided all donations. Unique molecular identifiers were present on cDNA, and template switching added a universal primer site. TCRdb itself ran the 5' RACE reads through MiXCR, one entry per CDR3 protein. The sample yields approximately 890,000 distinct CDR3 sequences, roughly 12% seen once. These data were likewise used in another study, on yellow fever vaccine responses in identical twins.

This sequence was found in a woman aged 18-29 years in good health. The sequenced sample was PBMCs.

In DNA, the CDR3 is TGTGCCATCAGCGGGGGGGCAGAGAACACCGGGGAGCTGTTTTTT. Translating gives CAISGGAENTGELFF. This chain joins TRBV10-3 and TRBJ2-2; 8 bases align to TRBD2. With 6 bases clipped from V and 1 base from J, the junction kept 4 bases outside the gene matches. The CDR3 length is 15 residues. Germline-derived CDR1 and CDR2 are ENHRY and SYGVKD.